This T cell receptor beta chain was documented in a study of shared clonotypes between healthy human individuals. Clones were read by immunoSEQ multiplex PCR, and TCRdb kept only the in-frame ones, dropping some. The sample lists around 2.5 million clones, roughly 93% occurring once. Free of recent acute infections or vaccinations, the donors were healthy HIV-negative adults. The length of the CDR3 is 11 residues. The V gene lost 6 bases and the J gene lost 6 bases, with 8 bases spanning the gap. Germline lookup yields CDR1 SNHLY and CDR2 FYNNEI. This clonotype was obtained from a young man in good health. Some clones in this sample may be carry-over from other donors' samples. The V and J genes are TRBV2 and TRBJ2-5, with D uncertain. Input material: naive CD4+ T cells from PBMCs. Subset defined: CD45RA+ positively selected. Here the CDR3 reads CASSPRQTQYF. DNA for the CDR3: TGTGCCAGCAGCCCCCGGCAGACCCAGTACTTC.